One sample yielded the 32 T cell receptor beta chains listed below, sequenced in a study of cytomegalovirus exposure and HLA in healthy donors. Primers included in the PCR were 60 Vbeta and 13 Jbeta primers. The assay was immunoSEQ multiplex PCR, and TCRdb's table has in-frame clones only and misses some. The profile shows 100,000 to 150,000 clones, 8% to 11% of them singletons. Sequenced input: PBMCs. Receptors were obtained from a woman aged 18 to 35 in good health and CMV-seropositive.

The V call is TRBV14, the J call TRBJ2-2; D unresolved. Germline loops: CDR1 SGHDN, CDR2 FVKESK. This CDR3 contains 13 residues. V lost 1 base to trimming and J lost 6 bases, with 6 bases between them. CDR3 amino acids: CASSQGGAGELFF. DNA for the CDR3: TGTGCCAGCAGCCAAGGAGGAGCCGGGGAGCTGTTTTTT.

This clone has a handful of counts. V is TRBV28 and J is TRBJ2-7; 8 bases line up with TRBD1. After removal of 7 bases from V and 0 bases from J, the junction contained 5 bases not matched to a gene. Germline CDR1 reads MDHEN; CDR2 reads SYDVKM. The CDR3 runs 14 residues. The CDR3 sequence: CASTSGTGSYEQYF. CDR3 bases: TGTGCCAGCACCTCGGGGACAGGCTCCTACGAGCAGTACTTC.

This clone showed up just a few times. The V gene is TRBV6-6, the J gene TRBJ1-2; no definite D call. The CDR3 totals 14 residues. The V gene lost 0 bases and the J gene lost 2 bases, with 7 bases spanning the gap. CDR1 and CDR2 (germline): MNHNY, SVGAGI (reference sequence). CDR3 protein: CASSYSRSNYGYTF. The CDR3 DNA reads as TGTGCCAGCAGTTACTCACGTAGCAACTATGGCTACACCTTC.

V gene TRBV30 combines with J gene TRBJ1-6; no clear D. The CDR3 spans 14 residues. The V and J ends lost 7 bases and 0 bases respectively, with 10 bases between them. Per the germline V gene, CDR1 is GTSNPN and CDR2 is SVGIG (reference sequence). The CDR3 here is CASGLSSYNSPLHF. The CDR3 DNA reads TGTGCCTCTGGACTGAGCTCCTATAATTCACCCCTCCACTTT.

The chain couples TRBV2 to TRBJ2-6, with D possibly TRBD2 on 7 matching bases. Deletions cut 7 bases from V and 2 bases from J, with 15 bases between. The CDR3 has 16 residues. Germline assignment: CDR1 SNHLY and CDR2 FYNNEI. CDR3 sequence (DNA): TGTGCCAGCAAGGGGGGAAGCGGGACTGGGGCCAACGTCCTGACTTTC. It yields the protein CASKGGSGTGANVLTF.

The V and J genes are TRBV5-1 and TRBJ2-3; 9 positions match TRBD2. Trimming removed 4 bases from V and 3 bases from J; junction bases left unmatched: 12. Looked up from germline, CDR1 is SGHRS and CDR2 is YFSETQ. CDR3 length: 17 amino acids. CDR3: CASSGVAGVRVTDTQYF. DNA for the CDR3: TGCGCCAGCAGCGGGGTAGCGGGAGTGAGGGTTACAGATACGCAGTATTTT.

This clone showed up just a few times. The CDR3 nucleotides are TGTGCCAGTAACATAGCAGTTAGCAATCAGCCCCAGCATTTT. Translation: CASNIAVSNQPQHF. This chain joins TRBV19 and TRBJ1-5; no clear D. The germline gives CDR1 LNHDA, CDR2 SQIVND (reference sequence). Trimming shortened V by 7 bases and J by 0 bases, and 10 bases separated the two germline ends. This CDR3 region has 14 residues. Variable domain in full (rest from reference TRBV19 and TRBJ1-5): DGGITQSPKYLFRKEGQNVTLSCEQNLNHDAMYWYRQDPGQGLRLIYYSQIVNDFQKGDIAEGYSVSREKKESFPLTVTSAQKNPTAFYLCASNIAVSNQPQHFGDGTRLSIL.

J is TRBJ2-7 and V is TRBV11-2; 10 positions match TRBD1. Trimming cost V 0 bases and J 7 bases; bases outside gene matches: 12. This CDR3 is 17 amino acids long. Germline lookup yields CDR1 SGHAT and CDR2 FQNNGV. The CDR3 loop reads CASSLDSKDRGLWEQYF. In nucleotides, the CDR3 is TGTGCCAGCAGCTTAGATAGTAAGGACAGGGGGTTATGGGAGCAGTACTTC.

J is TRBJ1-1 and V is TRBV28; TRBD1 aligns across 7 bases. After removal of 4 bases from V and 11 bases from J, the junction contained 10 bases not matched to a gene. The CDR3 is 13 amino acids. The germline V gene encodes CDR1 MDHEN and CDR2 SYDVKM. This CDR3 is CASSSPVTGFAFF. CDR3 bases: TGTGCCAGCAGTTCCCCAGTGACAGGGTTCGCTTTCTTT.

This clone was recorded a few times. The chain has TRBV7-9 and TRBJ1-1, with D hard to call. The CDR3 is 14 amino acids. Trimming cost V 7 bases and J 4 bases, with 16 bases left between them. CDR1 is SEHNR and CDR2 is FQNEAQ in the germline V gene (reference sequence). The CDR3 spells CASTRRGAITEAFF. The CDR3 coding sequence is TGTGCCAGCACGAGGCGCGGCGCAATCACTGAAGCTTTCTTT.

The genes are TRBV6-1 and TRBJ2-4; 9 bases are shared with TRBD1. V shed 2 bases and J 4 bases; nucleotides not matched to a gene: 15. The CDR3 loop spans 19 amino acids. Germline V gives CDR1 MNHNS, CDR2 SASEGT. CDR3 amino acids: CASSEYRETGGRFKNIQYF. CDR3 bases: TGTGCCAGCAGTGAATATCGGGAGACAGGGGGTCGGTTTAAAAACATTCAGTACTTC.

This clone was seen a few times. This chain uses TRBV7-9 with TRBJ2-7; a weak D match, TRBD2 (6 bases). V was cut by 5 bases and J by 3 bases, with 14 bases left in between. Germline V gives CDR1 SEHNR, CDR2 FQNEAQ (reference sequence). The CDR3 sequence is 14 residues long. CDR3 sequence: CASSPYGGNYEQYF. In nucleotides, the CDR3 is TGTGCCAGCAGCCCTTACGGGGGAAACTACGAGCAGTACTTC.

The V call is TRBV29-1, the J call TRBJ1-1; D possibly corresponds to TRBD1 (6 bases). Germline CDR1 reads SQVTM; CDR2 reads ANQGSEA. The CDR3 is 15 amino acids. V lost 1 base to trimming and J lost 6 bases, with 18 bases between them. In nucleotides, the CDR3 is TGCAGCGTTGAAGGGGGGGGGCCCTTTCTCGCTGAAGCTTTCTTT. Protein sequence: CSVEGGGPFLAEAFF. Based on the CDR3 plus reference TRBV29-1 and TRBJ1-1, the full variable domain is SAVISQKPSRDICQRGTSLTIQCQVDSQVTMMFWYRQQPGQSLTLIATANQGSEATYESGFVIDKFPISRPNLTFSTLTVSNMSPEDSSIYLCSVEGGGPFLAEAFFGQGTRLTVV.

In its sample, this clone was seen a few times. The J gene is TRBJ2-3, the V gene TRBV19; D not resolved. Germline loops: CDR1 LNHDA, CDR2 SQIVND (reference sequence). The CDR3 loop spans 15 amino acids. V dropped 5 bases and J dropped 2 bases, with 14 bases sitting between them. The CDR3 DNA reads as TGTGCCAGTAGTGAGATAGATCATCCCACAGATACGCAGTATTTT. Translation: CASSEIDHPTDTQYF.

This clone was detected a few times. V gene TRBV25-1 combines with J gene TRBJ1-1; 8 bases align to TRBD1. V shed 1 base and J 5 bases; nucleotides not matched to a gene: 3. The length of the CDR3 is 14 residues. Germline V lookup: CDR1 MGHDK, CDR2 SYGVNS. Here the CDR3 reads CASSESQGATEAFF. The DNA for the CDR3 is TGTGCCAGCAGTGAATCGCAGGGGGCTACTGAAGCTTTCTTT. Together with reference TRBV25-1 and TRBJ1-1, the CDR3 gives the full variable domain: EADIYQTPRYLVIGTGKKITLECSQTMGHDKMYWYQQDPGMELHLIHYSYGVNSTEKGDLSSESTVSRIRTEHFPLTLESARPSHTSQYLCASSESQGATEAFFGQGTRLTVV.

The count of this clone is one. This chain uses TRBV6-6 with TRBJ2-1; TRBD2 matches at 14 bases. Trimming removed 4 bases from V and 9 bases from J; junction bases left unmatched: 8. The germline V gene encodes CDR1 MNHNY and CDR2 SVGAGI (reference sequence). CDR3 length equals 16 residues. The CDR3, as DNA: TGTGCCAGCAGTTGGGGGACTAGCGGGAGTTCTGGTGAGCAGTTCTTC. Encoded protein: CASSWGTSGSSGEQFF.

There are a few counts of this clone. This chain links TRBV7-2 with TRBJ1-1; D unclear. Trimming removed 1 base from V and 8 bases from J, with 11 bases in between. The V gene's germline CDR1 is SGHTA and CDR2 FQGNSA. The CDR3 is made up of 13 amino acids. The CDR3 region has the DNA TGTGCCAGCAGCTTAGGAAGTTGGGAGGAAGCTTTCTTT. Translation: CASSLGSWEEAFF.

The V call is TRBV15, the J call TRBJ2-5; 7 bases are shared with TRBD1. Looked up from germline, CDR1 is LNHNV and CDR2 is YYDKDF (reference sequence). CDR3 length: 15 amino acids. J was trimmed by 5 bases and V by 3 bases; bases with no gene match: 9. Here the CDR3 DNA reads TGTGCCACCAGCAGGGAAGGGGGCTCAGGGGAGACCCAGTACTTC. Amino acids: CATSREGGSGETQYF.

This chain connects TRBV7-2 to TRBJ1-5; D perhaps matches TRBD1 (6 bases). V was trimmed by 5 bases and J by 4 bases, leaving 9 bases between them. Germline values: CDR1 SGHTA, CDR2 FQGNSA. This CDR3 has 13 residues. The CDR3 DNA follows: TGTGCCAGCAGCAGCAGGGGTAATCAGCCCCAGCATTTT. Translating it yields CASSSRGNQPQHF. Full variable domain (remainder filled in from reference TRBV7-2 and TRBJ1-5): GAGVSQSPSNKVTEKGKDVELRCDPISGHTALYWYRQSLGQGLEFLIYFQGNSAPDKSGLPSDRFSAERTGGSVSTLTIQRTQQEDSAVYLCASSSRGNQPQHFGDGTRLSIL.

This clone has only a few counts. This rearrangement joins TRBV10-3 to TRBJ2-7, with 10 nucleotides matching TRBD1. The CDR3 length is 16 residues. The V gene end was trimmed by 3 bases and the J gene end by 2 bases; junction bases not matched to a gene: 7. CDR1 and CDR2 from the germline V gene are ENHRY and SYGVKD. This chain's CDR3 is CAISDRGQGSTYEQYF. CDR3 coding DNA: TGTGCCATCAGTGACCGGGGACAGGGGTCAACCTACGAGCAGTACTTC.

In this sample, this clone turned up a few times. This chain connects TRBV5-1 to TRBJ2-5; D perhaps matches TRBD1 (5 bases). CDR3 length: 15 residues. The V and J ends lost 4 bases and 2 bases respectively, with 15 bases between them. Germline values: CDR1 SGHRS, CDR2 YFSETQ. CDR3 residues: CASSVRQPSQETQYF. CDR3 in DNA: TGCGCCAGCAGCGTACGACAGCCTAGTCAAGAGACCCAGTACTTC.

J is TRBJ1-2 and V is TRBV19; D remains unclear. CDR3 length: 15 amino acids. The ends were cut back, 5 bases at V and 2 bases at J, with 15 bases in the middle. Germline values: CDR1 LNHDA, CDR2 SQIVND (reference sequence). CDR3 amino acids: CASSPRYAANYGYTF. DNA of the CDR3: TGTGCCAGTAGTCCACGCTATGCCGCGAACTATGGCTACACCTTC.

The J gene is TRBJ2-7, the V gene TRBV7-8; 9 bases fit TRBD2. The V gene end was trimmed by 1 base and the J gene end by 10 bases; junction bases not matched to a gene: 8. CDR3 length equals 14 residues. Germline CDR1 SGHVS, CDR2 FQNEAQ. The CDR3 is CASSLGGREGVQYF. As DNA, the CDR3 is TGTGCCAGCAGCTTAGGGGGGCGGGAGGGCGTTCAGTACTTC.

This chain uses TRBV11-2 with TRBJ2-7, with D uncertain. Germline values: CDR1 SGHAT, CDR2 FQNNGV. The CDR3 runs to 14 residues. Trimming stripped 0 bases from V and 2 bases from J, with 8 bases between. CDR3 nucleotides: TGTGCCAGCAGCTTAGATCCTGCGGCCTACGAGCAGTACTTC. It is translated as CASSLDPAAYEQYF.

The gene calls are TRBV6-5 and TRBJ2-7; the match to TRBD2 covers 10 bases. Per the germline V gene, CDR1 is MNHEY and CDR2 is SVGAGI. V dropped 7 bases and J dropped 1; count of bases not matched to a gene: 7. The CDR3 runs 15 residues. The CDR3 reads CASNPGTSESYEQYF. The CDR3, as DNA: TGTGCCAGCAACCCCGGGACTAGCGAATCCTACGAGCAGTACTTC.

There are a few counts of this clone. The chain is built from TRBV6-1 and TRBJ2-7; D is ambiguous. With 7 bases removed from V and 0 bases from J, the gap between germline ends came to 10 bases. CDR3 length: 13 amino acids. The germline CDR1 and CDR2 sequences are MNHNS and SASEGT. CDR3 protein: CASISNPSYEQYF. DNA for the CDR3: TGTGCCAGCATTTCCAATCCCTCCTACGAGCAGTACTTC.

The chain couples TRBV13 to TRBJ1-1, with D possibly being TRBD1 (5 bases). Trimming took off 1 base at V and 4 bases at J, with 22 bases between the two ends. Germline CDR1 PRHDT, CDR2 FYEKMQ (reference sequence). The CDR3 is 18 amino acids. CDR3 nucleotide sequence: TGTGCCAGCAGCTTAGAATCGCGCCTCGGGGGTGCGGTCACTGAAGCTTTCTTT. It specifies CASSLESRLGGAVTEAFF.

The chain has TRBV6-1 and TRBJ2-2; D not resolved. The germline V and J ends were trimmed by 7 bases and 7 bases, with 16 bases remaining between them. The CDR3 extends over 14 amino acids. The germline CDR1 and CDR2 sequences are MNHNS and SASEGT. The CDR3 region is CASNLAPTGGELFF. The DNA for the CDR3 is TGTGCCAGCAATTTAGCACCCACGGGCGGGGAGCTGTTTTTT.

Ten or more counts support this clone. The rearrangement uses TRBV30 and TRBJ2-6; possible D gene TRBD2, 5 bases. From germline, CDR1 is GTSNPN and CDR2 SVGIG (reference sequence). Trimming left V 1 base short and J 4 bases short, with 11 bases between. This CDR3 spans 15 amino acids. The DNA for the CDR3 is TGTGCCTGGAGTGCCCTAGCAGTGGGGGCCAACGTCCTGACTTTC. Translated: CAWSALAVGANVLTF.

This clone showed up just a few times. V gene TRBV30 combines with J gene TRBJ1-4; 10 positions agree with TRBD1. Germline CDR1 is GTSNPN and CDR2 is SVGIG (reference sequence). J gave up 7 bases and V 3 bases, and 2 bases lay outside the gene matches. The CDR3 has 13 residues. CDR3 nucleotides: TGTGCCTGGAGGACAGGGGGCTCTGAAAAACTGTTTTTT. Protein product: CAWRTGGSEKLFF.

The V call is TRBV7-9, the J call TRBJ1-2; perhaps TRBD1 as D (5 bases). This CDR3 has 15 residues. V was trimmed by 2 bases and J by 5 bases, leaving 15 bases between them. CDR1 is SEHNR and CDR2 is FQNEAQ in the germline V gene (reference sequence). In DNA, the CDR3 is TGTGCCAGCAGCTTAAGTGGCGGGACGAAGTATGGCTACACCTTC. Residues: CASSLSGGTKYGYTF.

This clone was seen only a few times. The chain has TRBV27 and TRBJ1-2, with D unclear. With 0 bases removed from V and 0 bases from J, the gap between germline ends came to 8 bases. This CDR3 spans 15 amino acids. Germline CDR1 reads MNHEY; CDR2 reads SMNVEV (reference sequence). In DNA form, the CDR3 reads TGTGCCAGCAGTTTATCGCTCGGGGCTAACTATGGCTACACCTTC. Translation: CASSLSLGANYGYTF.